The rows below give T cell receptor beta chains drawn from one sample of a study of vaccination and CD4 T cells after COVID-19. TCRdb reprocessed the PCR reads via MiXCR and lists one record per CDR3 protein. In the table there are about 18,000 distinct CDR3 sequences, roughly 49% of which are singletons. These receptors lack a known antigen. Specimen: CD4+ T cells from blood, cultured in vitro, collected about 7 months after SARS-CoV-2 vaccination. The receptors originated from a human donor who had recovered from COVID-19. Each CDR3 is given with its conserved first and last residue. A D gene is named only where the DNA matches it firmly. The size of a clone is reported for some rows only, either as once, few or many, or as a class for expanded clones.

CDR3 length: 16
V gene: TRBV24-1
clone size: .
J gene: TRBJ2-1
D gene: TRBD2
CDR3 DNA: TGTGCCACCAGTGATTTTGGGAGCGGGAGCTTCGGTGAGCAGTTCTTC
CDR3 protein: CATSDFGSGSFGEQFF

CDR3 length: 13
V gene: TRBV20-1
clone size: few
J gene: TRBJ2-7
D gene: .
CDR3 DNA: TGCAGTGCTAGGGAGGGACAGTTCTACGAGCAGTACTTC
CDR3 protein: CSAREGQFYEQYF

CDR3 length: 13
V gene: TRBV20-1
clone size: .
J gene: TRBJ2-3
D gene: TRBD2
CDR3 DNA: TGCAGTGCTGTAGCGGGAGGAAAAGATACGCAGTATTTT
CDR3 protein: CSAVAGGKDTQYF

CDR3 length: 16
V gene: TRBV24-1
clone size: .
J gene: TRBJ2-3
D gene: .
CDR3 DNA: TGTGCCACCAGCGCTATTGAGGGGGGGGTTGGGGATACGCAGTATTTT
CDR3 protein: CATSAIEGGVGDTQYF

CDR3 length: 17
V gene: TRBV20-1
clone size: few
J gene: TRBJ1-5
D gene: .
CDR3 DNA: TGCAGTGCTAGAGGGGGTCCGTATGGCTATAGTAATCAGCCCCAGCATTTT
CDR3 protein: CSARGGPYGYSNQPQHF

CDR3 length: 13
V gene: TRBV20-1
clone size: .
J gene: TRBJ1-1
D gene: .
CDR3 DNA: TGCAGTGCCGACGCACCATCATTTCAAGAAGCTTTCTTT
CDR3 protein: CSADAPSFQEAFF

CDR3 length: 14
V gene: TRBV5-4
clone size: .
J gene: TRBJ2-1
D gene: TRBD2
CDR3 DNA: TGTGCCAGCAGCCTCGGGACTAGGAACAATGAGCAGTTCTTC
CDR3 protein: CASSLGTRNNEQFF

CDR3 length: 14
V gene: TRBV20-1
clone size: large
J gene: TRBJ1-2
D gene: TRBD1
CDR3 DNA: TGCAGTGCTGGAACCGCGGACAGGGCCAAAATTAACACCTTC
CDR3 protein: CSAGTADRAKINTF

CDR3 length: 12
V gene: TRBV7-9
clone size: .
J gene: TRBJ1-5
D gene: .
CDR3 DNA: TGTGCCAGCAGCTTAGGTCAGCAGTCCCAGCATTTT
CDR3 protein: CASSLGQQSQHF

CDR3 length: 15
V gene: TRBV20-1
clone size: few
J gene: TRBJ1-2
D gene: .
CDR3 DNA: TGCAGTGCTAGAGAGTATGGGAGGATGTACTATGGCTACACCTTC
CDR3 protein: CSAREYGRMYYGYTF

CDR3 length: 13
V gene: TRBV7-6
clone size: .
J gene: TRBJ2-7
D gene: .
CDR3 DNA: TGTGCCAGCAGGGGGGGCTCTCGGCACGAGCAGTACTTC
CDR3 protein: CASRGGSRHEQYF

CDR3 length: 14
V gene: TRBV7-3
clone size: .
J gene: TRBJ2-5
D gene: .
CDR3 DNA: TGTGCCAGCAGCTTAATAGGGGGACAAGAGACCCAGTACTTC
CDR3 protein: CASSLIGGQETQYF

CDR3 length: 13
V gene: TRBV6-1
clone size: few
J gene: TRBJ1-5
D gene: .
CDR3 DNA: TGTGCCAGCAGTCTACAGAGAAATCAGCCCCAGCATTTT
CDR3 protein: CASSLQRNQPQHF

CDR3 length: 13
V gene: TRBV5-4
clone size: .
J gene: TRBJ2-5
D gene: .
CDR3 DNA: TGTGCCAGCAGCTCCAGCCCCCGGGAGACCCAGTACTTC
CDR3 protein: CASSSSPRETQYF

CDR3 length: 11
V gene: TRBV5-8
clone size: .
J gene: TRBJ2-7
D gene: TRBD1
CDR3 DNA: TGTGCCAGCAGCTCTCTCGGGACAGATTACTTC
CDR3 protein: CASSSLGTDYF

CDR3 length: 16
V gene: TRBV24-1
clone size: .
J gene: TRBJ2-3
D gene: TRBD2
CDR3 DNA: TGTGCCACCAGTGATTCTAGGCGGGGGGACACAGATACGCAGTATTTT
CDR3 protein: CATSDSRRGDTDTQYF

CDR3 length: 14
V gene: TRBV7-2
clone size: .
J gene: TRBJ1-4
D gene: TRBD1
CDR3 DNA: TGTGCCAGCAGCTCCGGGACAGCTAATGAAAAACTGTTTTTT
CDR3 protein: CASSSGTANEKLFF

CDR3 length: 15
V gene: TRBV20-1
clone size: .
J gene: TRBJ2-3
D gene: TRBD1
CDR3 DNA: TGCAGTGCTAGAGATCCGCAGGGGGCGGGAGATACGCAGTATTTT
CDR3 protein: CSARDPQGAGDTQYF

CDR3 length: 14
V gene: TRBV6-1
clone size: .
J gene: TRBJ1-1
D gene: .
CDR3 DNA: TGTGCCAGCAGACGGACCCGAGGGGACACTGAAGCTTTCTTT
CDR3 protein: CASRRTRGDTEAFF

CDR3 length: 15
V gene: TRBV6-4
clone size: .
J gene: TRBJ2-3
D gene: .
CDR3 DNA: TGTGCCAGCGCGAAGAATCAGGGCGCCACAGATACGCAGTATTTT
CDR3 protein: CASAKNQGATDTQYF

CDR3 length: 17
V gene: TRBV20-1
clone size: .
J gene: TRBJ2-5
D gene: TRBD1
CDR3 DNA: TGCAGTGCTAGCTCCTCGGGACAGGGATTTGGGCAAGAGACCCAGTACTTC
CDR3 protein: CSASSSGQGFGQETQYF

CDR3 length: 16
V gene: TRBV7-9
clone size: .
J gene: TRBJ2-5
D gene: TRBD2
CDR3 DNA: TGTGCCAGCAGCTGGAGAAGACTAGCGGGAGATGAGACCCAGTACTTC
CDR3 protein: CASSWRRLAGDETQYF

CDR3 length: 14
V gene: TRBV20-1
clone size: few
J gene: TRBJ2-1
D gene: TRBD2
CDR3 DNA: TGCAGTGCTGAGTTAGCGGGATTCGACAATGAGCAGTTCTTC
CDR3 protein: CSAELAGFDNEQFF

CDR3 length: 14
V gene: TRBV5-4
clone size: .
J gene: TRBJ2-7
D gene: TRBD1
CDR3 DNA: TGTGCCAGCAGCTATACGACAGGGGGCGGCGAGCAGTACTTC
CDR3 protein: CASSYTTGGGEQYF

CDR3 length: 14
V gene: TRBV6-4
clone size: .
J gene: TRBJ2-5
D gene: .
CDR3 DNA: TGTGCCAGCAGTGTCCCAGGTGTGGGGGAGACCCAGTACTTC
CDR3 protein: CASSVPGVGETQYF

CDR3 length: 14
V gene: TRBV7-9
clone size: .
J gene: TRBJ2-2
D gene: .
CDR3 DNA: TGTGCCAGCAGCTTAGCCCCCTCCAGAGGGGAGCTGTTTTTT
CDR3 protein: CASSLAPSRGELFF

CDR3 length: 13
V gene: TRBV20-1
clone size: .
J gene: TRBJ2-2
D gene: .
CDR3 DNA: TGCAGTGCACCGGACCCACTCGCCGGGGAGCTGTTTTTT
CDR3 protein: CSAPDPLAGELFF

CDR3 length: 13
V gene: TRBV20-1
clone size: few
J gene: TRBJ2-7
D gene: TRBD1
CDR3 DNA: TGCAGTGCTATCGGACAGGGACACTACGAGCAGTACTTC
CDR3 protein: CSAIGQGHYEQYF

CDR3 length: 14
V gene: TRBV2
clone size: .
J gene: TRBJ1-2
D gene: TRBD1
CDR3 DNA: TGTGCCAGCAGTGAACCGGGACAGGGGGCGGGCTACACCTTC
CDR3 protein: CASSEPGQGAGYTF

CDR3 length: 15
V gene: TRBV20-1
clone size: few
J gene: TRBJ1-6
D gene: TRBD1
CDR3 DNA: TGCAGTGCTAGACCTCCGGGGGGGGACAGTTCACCCCTCCACTTT
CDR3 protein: CSARPPGGDSSPLHF

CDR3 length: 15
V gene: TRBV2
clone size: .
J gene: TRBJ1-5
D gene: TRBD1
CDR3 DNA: TGTGCCAGCAGAGGGACAGGGGGCCCCGGGTCAGCCCAGCATTTT
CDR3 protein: CASRGTGGPGSAQHF

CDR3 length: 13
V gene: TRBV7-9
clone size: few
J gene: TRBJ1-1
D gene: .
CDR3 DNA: TGTGCCAGCAGCTTGGGATGGAACACTGAAGCTTTCTTT
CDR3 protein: CASSLGWNTEAFF

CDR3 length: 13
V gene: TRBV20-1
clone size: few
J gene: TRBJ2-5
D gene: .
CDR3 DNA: TGCAGTGCTAGTGAGGGCGGGAAAGAGACCCAGTACTTC
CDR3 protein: CSASEGGKETQYF

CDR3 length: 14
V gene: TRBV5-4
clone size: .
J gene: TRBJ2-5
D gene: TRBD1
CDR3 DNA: TGTGCCAGCAGCTGGGACAGGGGACAAGAGACCCAGTACTTC
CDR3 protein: CASSWDRGQETQYF

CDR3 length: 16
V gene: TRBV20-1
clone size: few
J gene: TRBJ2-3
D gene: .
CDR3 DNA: TGCAGTGCTAGAGATCTAAGGAGCCTACCTTTAGATACGCAGTATTTT
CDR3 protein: CSARDLRSLPLDTQYF

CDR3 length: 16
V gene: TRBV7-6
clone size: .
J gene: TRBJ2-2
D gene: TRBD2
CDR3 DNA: TGTGCCAGCAGCCTCCGGGGGGGAGCAAACACCGGGGAGCTGTTTTTT
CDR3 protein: CASSLRGGANTGELFF

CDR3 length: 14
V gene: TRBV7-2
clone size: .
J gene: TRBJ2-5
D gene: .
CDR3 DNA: TGTGCCAGCAGCTACCTATTGGGTCCAGAGACCCAGTACTTC
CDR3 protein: CASSYLLGPETQYF

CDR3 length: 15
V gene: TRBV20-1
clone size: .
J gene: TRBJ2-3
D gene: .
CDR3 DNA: TGCAGTGCTGATACGGCCCGGGGACCCACAGATACGCAGTATTTT
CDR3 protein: CSADTARGPTDTQYF

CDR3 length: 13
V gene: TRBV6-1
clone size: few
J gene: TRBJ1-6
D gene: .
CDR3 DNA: TGTGCCAGCCGCCCTGAAGATAATTCACCCCTCCACTTT
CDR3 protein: CASRPEDNSPLHF

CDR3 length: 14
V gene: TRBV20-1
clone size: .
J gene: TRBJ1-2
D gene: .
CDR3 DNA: TGCAGTGCTGCCGGCCGGGACATGTCTTATGGCTACACCTTC
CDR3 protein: CSAAGRDMSYGYTF

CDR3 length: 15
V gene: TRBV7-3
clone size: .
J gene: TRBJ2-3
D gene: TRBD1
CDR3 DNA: TGTGCCAGCAGCCCAATGACAGGGAGCACAGATACGCAGTATTTT
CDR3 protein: CASSPMTGSTDTQYF

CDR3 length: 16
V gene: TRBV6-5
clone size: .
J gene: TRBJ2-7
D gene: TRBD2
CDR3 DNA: TGTGCCAGCAGTTACCCCGGGACTAGCGCATCCTACGAGCAGTACTTC
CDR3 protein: CASSYPGTSASYEQYF

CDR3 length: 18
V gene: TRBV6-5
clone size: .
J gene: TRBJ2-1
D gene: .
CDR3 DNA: TGTGCCAGCAGTTACCAGCCTAACTTCGTGGGGCGGCACAATGAGCAGTTCTTC
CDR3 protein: CASSYQPNFVGRHNEQFF

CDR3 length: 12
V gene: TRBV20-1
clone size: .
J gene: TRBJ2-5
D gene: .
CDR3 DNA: TGCAGTGCTATGGGCGGGGAAGAGACCCAGTACTTC
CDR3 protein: CSAMGGEETQYF

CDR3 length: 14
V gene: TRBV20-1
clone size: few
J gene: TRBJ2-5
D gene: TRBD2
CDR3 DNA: TGCAGTGCTAGAGTGATTAGCGGGGGTGAGACCCAGTACTTC
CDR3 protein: CSARVISGGETQYF

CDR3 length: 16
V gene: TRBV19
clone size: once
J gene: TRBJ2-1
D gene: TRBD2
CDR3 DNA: TGTGCCAGTAGTATGAGTTTCGGCGGGGGGTACAGTGAGCAGTTCTTC
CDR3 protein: CASSMSFGGGYSEQFF

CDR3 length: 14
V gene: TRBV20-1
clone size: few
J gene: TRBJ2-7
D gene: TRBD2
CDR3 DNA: TGCAGTGCCGAGGGACTAGCGACCTCCTACGAGCAGTACTTC
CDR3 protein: CSAEGLATSYEQYF

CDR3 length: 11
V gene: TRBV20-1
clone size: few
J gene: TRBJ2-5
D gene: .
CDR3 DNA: TGCAGTGCTAGACCGGGGGAGACCCAGTACTTC
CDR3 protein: CSARPGETQYF

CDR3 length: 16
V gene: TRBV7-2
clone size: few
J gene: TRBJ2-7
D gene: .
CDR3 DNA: TGTGCCAGCAGCCAAGCTTCCGGAGGGCCCCACTACGAGCAGTACTTC
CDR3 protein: CASSQASGGPHYEQYF

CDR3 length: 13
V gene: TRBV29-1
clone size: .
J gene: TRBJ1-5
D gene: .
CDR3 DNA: TGCAGCGTCGCTACAGGACAACATCAGCCCCAGCATTTT
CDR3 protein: CSVATGQHQPQHF

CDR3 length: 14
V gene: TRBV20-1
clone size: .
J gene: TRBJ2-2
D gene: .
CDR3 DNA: TGCAGTGCTACGGACAGTCCTCACACCGGGGAGCTGTTTTTT
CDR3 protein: CSATDSPHTGELFF

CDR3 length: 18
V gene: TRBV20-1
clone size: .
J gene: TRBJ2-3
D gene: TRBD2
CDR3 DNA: TGCAGTGCTAGAGGCCCCCCAATAGCGGGAGCTAGCACAGATACGCAGTATTTT
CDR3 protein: CSARGPPIAGASTDTQYF

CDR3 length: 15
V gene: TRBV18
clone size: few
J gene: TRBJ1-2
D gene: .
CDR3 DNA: TGTGCCAGCTCACCCCCCCTTGTGGGGGCGTATGGCTACACCTTC
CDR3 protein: CASSPPLVGAYGYTF